Below are 10 T cell receptor beta chains sequenced from a single sample in a study of Tregs in tolerant kidney transplant recipients. Sequenced by immunoSEQ multiplex PCR; TCRdb stores in-frame clones only, minus some. Seen here are approximately 15,000 clones, about 82% observed once, and the top ten hold 1.5% to 2%. Source: Tregs from blood, taken before the transplant. These receptors all stem from a human donor who received a combined kidney and bone marrow transplant.

The V and J genes are TRBV5-1 and TRBJ2-3; TRBD2 matches 10 bases. Per the germline V gene, CDR1 is SGHRS and CDR2 is YFSETQ. There are 17 residues in the CDR3. Trimming cost V 0 bases and J 6 bases; bases outside gene matches: 10. In DNA, the CDR3 is TGCGCCAGCAGCTTGGCATCTAGCGGGGGATCAGGGGATACGCAGTATTTT. Its translation: CASSLASSGGSGDTQYF.

The rearrangement links TRBV6-5 to TRBJ1-4, with D unresolved. The CDR3 is 14 amino acids. Germline V gives CDR1 MNHEY, CDR2 SVGAGI. V was pared by 6 bases and J by 5 bases, with 13 bases between. DNA for the CDR3: TGTGCCAGCAGAAAGATAGGAGGGAATGAAAAACTGTTTTTT. As protein: CASRKIGGNEKLFF.

V usage is TRBV2 and J usage is TRBJ1-4; possibly TRBD1 for D (5 bases). The CDR3 covers 14 residues. Germline CDR1 SNHLY, CDR2 FYNNEI. Trimming stripped 2 bases from V and 8 bases from J, with 12 bases between. The CDR3 region is CASSERRVEEKLFF. The CDR3 nucleotides are TGTGCCAGCAGTGAACGCAGGGTAGAGGAAAAACTGTTTTTT.

V gene TRBV27 combines with J gene TRBJ2-7; 11 bases are shared with TRBD2. There are 14 residues in the CDR3. The germline V gene has CDR1 MNHEY and CDR2 SMNVEV (reference sequence). V lost 6 bases and J lost 3; bases outside the gene matches: 4. CDR3 bases: TGTGCCAGCAGCCCCGGGACTAGCGGCTACGAGCAGTACTTC. It is translated as CASSPGTSGYEQYF.

This rearrangement joins TRBV15 to TRBJ1-1, with D possibly TRBD1 on 6 matching bases. Germline V gene data show CDR1 as LNHNV and CDR2 as YYDKDF (reference sequence). The CDR3 length is 14 residues. V shed 0 bases and J shed 3 bases, with 8 bases lying between them. The CDR3 protein is CATSREQGDTEAFF. Here the CDR3 DNA reads TGTGCCACCAGCAGAGAACAGGGAGACACTGAAGCTTTCTTT.

The chain links TRBV10-3 to TRBJ1-5; maybe TRBD1 (6 bases). Germline loops: CDR1 ENHRY, CDR2 SYGVKD. The CDR3 runs to 15 residues. V was cut by 6 bases and J by 0 bases, with 12 bases left in between. CDR3 in DNA: TGTGCCATCAGCTCAGGGGCGACTAGCAATCAGCCCCAGCATTTT. Translating gives CAISSGATSNQPQHF.

This chain's CDR3 is CASKWTYASTDTQYF. The CDR3 coding sequence is TGTGCCAGCAAGTGGACATACGCCAGCACAGATACGCAGTATTTT. The V and J genes are TRBV5-8 and TRBJ2-3; TRBD1 is a possible D gene (5 bases). CDR1 and CDR2 from the germline V gene are SGHTS and YDEGEE. CDR3 length: 15 residues. V lost 6 bases, J lost 0 bases, and 14 bases lay in between.

This chain connects TRBV5-6 to TRBJ2-2; 7 nucleotides match TRBD2. The V segment lost 3 bases and the J segment 0 bases; nucleotides outside the gene matches: 5. Germline V gene lookup returns CDR1 SGHDT and CDR2 YYEEEE. This CDR3 spans 16 amino acids. The CDR3, as DNA: TGTGCCAGCAGCTCCCTAGCGGAGGCGAACACCGGGGAGCTGTTTTTT. Translated, it gives CASSSLAEANTGELFF.

This chain uses TRBV19 with TRBJ2-3; TRBD2 is a possible D gene (6 bases). V lost 1 base, J lost 0 bases, and 14 bases lay in between. This CDR3 comprises 17 residues. Germline V gene lookup returns CDR1 LNHDA and CDR2 SQIVND (reference sequence). The CDR3 DNA reads as TGTGCCAGTAGTATAGGGTCCCGACTAGTGAGCACAGATACGCAGTATTTT. The encoded protein is CASSIGSRLVSTDTQYF.

In this sample, this clone turned up once. V and J are TRBV5-6 and TRBJ1-1; no clear D gene. The CDR3 length is 13 residues. Germline CDR1 reads SGHDT; CDR2 reads YYEEEE. The V end lost 0 bases, the J end lost 3 bases, and 6 bases lay between the germline ends. In DNA, the CDR3 is TGTGCCAGCAGCTTGGGACACTACACTGAAGCTTTCTTT. Translating it yields CASSLGHYTEAFF.